One T cell receptor (beta chain) is described in this entry. Its antigen remains unidentified. The sample is drawn from a study of CD8+ T cells in alopecia areata. Regarding the study as a whole: Patients shared TCRs less clearly than mice did, possibly for HLA-related reasons.

The V end was cut by 3 bases, the J end by 9 bases, with 21 bases between. This CDR3 is 16 amino acids long. Germline V gives CDR1 PRHDT, CDR2 FYEKMQ (reference sequence). cDNA serving as the sequencing template came from extracted, reverse transcribed RNA. Produced via immunoSEQ multiplex PCR; TCRdb's table is partial and in-frame only. Among around 100,000 clones listed, just over 70% were seen once. The treatment denotes: oral pan-JAK inhibitor, 5-10 mg twice daily. Material: CD8+ T cells sorted from blood, obtained at week 44, from a patient treated with tofacitinib. This chain joins TRBV13 and TRBJ2-1, with TRBD2 as a possible D gene (6 bases). This receptor was obtained from a human donor with alopecia areata. CDR3 in DNA: TGTGCCAGCAGCTTTAGGGGAGGCCCCCTACAATTTGAGCAGTTCTTC. This gives the protein CASSFRGGPLQFEQFF.